This entry lists 19 T cell receptor beta chains sequenced from one sample in a study of blood T cell repertoires in COVID-19. Here immunoSEQ multiplex PCR was the method, and the copy in TCRdb shows in-frame clones only, minus some. The sample includes about 200,000 clones, 70% to 90% of them seen just once. The specimen was PBMCs or T cells enriched from blood (not recorded which). The receptors derive from a woman in her twenties or thirties who had been exposed to COVID-19.

The rearrangement joins TRBV4-1 to TRBJ2-7; possible D gene TRBD2, 6 bases. V was trimmed by 0 bases and J by 0 bases, leaving 12 bases between them. The CDR3 runs 16 residues. Germline V gene data show CDR1 as MGHRA and CDR2 as YSYEKL. CDR3 sequence reads: CASSQDRWRGSYEQYF. CDR3 nucleotides: TGCGCCAGCAGCCAAGATCGATGGAGGGGCTCCTACGAGCAGTACTTC.

The chain couples TRBV20-1 to TRBJ2-7, with TRBD2 as a possible D gene (5 bases). The CDR3 length is 15 residues. The germline gives CDR1 DFQATT, CDR2 SNEGSKA (reference sequence). Trimming removed 3 bases at V and 6 bases at J, with 21 bases between. The CDR3: CSASGRTATAGEQYF. In DNA, the CDR3 is TGCAGTGCTAGTGGACGGACGGCCACCGCGGGCGAGCAGTACTTC.

The V gene is TRBV10-3, the J gene TRBJ1-1, with D possibly matching TRBD1 (5 bases). The CDR3 contains 13 residues. V gave up 5 bases and J gave up 1 base, with 8 bases separating them. The germline V gene has CDR1 ENHRY and CDR2 SYGVKD. The CDR3 nucleotides are TGTGCCATCAGTTCACAGGAGAACACTGAAGCTTTCTTT. Its protein product is CAISSQENTEAFF.

The DNA of the CDR3 is TGTGCCATCGCCCGGACAGGGCAAAATCAGCCCCAGCATTTT. Protein sequence: CAIARTGQNQPQHF. The chain is built from TRBV27 and TRBJ1-5; TRBD1 matches at 8 bases. Germline CDR1 and CDR2: MNHEY and SMNVEV (reference sequence). CDR3 size: 14 residues. J lost 4 bases, V lost 10 bases, and 9 bases had no gene match.

The chain uses TRBV19 and TRBJ2-7; 10 nucleotides match TRBD2. The CDR3 loop spans 15 amino acids. CDR1 is LNHDA and CDR2 is SQIVND in the germline V gene (reference sequence). The V gene end was trimmed by 5 bases and the J gene end by 7 bases; junction bases not matched to a gene: 11. CDR3 nucleotide sequence: TGTGCCAGTAGTCCCCGAGCGGGGGGGCCTTGGGAGCAGTACTTC. Encoded protein: CASSPRAGGPWEQYF.

V and J are TRBV9 and TRBJ1-1; 7 nucleotides agree with TRBD1. With 5 bases clipped from V and 6 bases from J, the junction kept 10 bases outside the gene matches. The CDR3 extends over 14 amino acids. Germline V gives CDR1 SGDLS, CDR2 YYNGEE. In nucleotides, the CDR3 is TGTGCCAGCAGGGGGGACAGCTTACTTGCTGAAGCTTTCTTT. This codes for CASRGDSLLAEAFF.

The gene calls are TRBV7-9 and TRBJ1-1, with 8 bases lining up with TRBD1. Germline V CDR1 and CDR2: SEHNR, FQNEAQ (reference sequence). V dropped 5 bases and J dropped 5; count of bases not matched to a gene: 7. This CDR3 spans 14 amino acids. The CDR3 DNA reads TGTGCCAGCAGCGACGGACAGGGAGCTACTGAAGCTTTCTTT. The encoded protein is CASSDGQGATEAFF.

The chain couples TRBV14 to TRBJ2-1; 9 bases are a match to TRBD1. Germline-derived CDR1 and CDR2 are SGHDN and FVKESK. The CDR3 has 19 residues. J gave up 1 base and V 0 bases, and 10 bases lay outside the gene matches. CDR3 residues: CASSQDRWGQGGSYNEQFF. The CDR3 bases are TGTGCCAGCAGCCAAGATAGATGGGGACAGGGAGGGTCCTACAATGAGCAGTTCTTC.

J is TRBJ2-1 and V is TRBV9; 9 positions agree with TRBD2. The CDR3 runs 18 residues. V trimming: 4 bases; J trimming: 7 bases; junction bases outside the gene matches: 18. In germline, CDR1 is SGDLS, CDR2 YYNGEE. CDR3 DNA sequence: TGTGCCAGCAGCTCCAATAAAGGGACTCGCGGGGGGGGTAATGAGCAGTTCTTC. Translation: CASSSNKGTRGGGNEQFF.

V usage is TRBV27 and J usage is TRBJ2-5, with 9 bases matching TRBD1. The CDR3 covers 14 residues. Germline V lookup: CDR1 MNHEY, CDR2 SMNVEV (reference sequence). The V gene end was trimmed by 6 bases and the J gene end by 6 bases; junction bases not matched to a gene: 8. In DNA form, the CDR3 reads TGTGCCAGCAGATCAACAGGGGGCGCGCAGACCCAGTACTTC. Translated: CASRSTGGAQTQYF.

This clone was recorded only once. J is TRBJ2-3 and V is TRBV5-1, with 10 bases fitting TRBD1. V gave up 5 bases and J gave up 4 bases; unmatched junction bases: 16. Germline values: CDR1 SGHRS, CDR2 YFSETQ. This CDR3 comprises 18 residues. The CDR3 DNA reads as TGCGCCAGCAGACCTACTCCCCCGGGACAGGGGTTATCAGATACGCAGTATTTT. Its protein product is CASRPTPPGQGLSDTQYF.

The chain combines TRBV7-2 with TRBJ1-2; D not resolved. CDR1 is SGHTA, CDR2 FQGNSA, per germline. The CDR3 consists of 12 residues. V was shortened by 6 bases and J by 4 bases, with 9 bases between the two germline ends. The CDR3 DNA sequence: TGTGCCAGCAGTCCGAGCCCCTATGGCTACACCTTC. This translates into CASSPSPYGYTF.

V and J are TRBV30 and TRBJ1-1; D might be TRBD1 (6 bases). Trimming removed 1 base at V and 1 base at J, with 16 bases between. Germline V gene lookup returns CDR1 GTSNPN and CDR2 SVGIG (reference sequence). CDR3 size: 16 residues. CDR3 protein: CAWSDGGRLGNTEAFF. In DNA, the CDR3 is TGTGCCTGGAGTGATGGGGGCCGACTCGGGAACACTGAAGCTTTCTTT.

V gene TRBV19 combines with J gene TRBJ2-1; tentatively, D is TRBD2 (6 bases). This CDR3 comprises 15 residues. V was trimmed by 1 base and J by 5 bases, leaving 12 bases between them. The germline gives CDR1 LNHDA, CDR2 SQIVND (reference sequence). The CDR3 here is CASSIVGGGNNEQFF. CDR3 coding DNA: TGTGCCAGTAGTATAGTAGGTGGAGGGAACAATGAGCAGTTCTTC.

The V call is TRBV5-1, the J call TRBJ1-4, with TRBD1 as a possible D gene (6 bases). V was cut by 5 bases and J by 2 bases, with 16 bases left in between. Germline V gene data show CDR1 as SGHRS and CDR2 as YFSETQ. The CDR3 loop spans 16 amino acids. The CDR3 reads CASSRTSGATNEKLFF. The CDR3 DNA is TGCGCCAGCAGTCGAACCTCAGGGGCTACTAATGAAAAACTGTTTTTT.

This sequence joins TRBV6-5 and TRBJ1-1, with a tentative D call TRBD1 (6 bases). CDR1 is MNHEY and CDR2 is SVGAGI in the germline V gene. Trimming took 6 bases from V and 4 from J, leaving 15 bases between them. CDR3 length: 14 amino acids. The CDR3 spells CASSLRQGTTEAFF. The DNA of the CDR3 is TGTGCCAGCAGCCTCCGGCAGGGGACCACTGAAGCTTTCTTT.

This chain uses TRBV6-2 or TRBV6-3 with TRBJ2-5; D remains unclear. Germline V gene data show CDR1 as MNHEY and CDR2 as SVGEGT. CDR3 size: 14 residues. The V gene lost 4 bases and the J gene lost 0 bases, with 9 bases spanning the gap. CDR3 sequence reads: CASSFNTYQETQYF. DNA for the CDR3: TGTGCCAGCAGTTTTAACACCTACCAAGAGACCCAGTACTTC.

V usage is TRBV6-5 and J usage is TRBJ1-3; possibly TRBD1 for D (6 bases). The CDR3 sequence is 14 residues long. Trimming pared 6 bases from V and 2 bases from J, leaving 11 bases between. From germline, CDR1 is MNHEY and CDR2 SVGAGI. CDR3 in amino acids: CASSRGGTGNTIYF. The CDR3 DNA follows: TGTGCCAGCAGCCGAGGGGGTACTGGAAACACCATATATTTT.

The chain recombines TRBV30 with TRBJ1-1; maybe TRBD1 (5 bases). With 7 bases removed from V and 1 base from J, the gap between germline ends came to 7 bases. Germline V gene sequence: CDR1 GTSNPN, CDR2 SVGIG (reference sequence). The CDR3 is made up of 11 amino acids. Here the CDR3 DNA reads TGTGCCTACGACAGGAACACTGAAGCTTTCTTT. Its translation is CAYDRNTEAFF.